These 32 T cell receptor beta chains share one sample of origin, sequenced in a study of T cell repertoires in cytomegalovirus infection (dated by TCRdb to the late 2010s). TCRdb names Illumina HiSeq 1500 as the instrument used. TCRdb reworked the public reads: Q25 trimming with fastp, MiXCR clone assembly, productive beta chains retained. For every CDR3 protein sequence, its rows merge into one entry that carries the most common genes and DNA. This sample is represented by some 320,000 distinct CDR3 sequences; 25% to 35% of them were singletons. Roughly 20% of the sample belongs to the ten largest clones. Their antigens are not known. Reading the label with the study, this specimen's treatment or condition is: in vitro stimulation with specific CMV peptide epitopes to enrich CMV-specific T cells. The sequencing here drew on cultured PBMCs, taken from culture after CMV antigen stimulation. The receptors stem from a human donor in good health (CMV status not recorded). Some clones in this sample may be carry-over from other donors' samples.

Many counts were recorded for this clonotype. CDR3 loop: CASSSPLTPGTDTQYF. CDR3 nucleotides: TGTGCCAGCAGCTCCCCTCTCACCCCTGGCACAGATACGCAGTATTTT. The chain couples TRBV7-3 to TRBJ2-3; D ambiguous. Trimming cost V 4 bases and J 1 base, with 15 bases left between them. Germline V gene sequence: CDR1 SGHTA, CDR2 FQGTGA. The CDR3 has 16 amino acids.

This clonotype was seen a handful of times. The chain recombines TRBV7-9 with TRBJ1-1; no reliable D call. V was trimmed by 3 bases and J by 6 bases, leaving 11 bases between them. CDR1 SEHNR and CDR2 FQNEAQ come from the germline V gene (reference sequence). The CDR3 runs to 13 residues. The chain's CDR3 is CASSLDSGAEAFF. Written as DNA, the CDR3 is TGTGCCAGCAGCTTGGACTCAGGAGCTGAAGCTTTCTTT.

This clonotype was counted between two and nine times. This rearrangement joins TRBV5-1 to TRBJ1-1, with TRBD1 matching over 7 bases. Losses at the gene ends were 7 bases for V and 0 bases for J; bases not matched to a gene: 18. Germline CDR1 reads SGHRS; CDR2 reads YFSETQ. The CDR3 is 18 residues long. The CDR3 DNA reads as TGCGCCAGCCGCAACCACCCCGGGACAGACCTCATGAACACTGAAGCTTTCTTT. As protein: CASRNHPGTDLMNTEAFF. Full variable domain (remainder filled in from reference TRBV5-1 and TRBJ1-1): KAGVTQTPRYLIKTRGQQVTLSCSPISGHRSVSWYQQTPGQGLQFLFEYFSETQRNKGNFPGRFSGRQFSNSRSEMNVSTLELGDSALYLCASRNHPGTDLMNTEAFFGQGTRLTVV.

The chain employs TRBV3-1 and TRBJ1-2, with D perhaps TRBD1 (6 bases). V was clipped by 0 bases and J by 3 bases, with 23 bases between them. This CDR3 is 19 amino acids long. CDR1 LGHDT and CDR2 YNNKEL come from the germline V gene (reference sequence). CDR3 in DNA: TGTGCCAGCAGCCAAGATCCGTTCGACGAAACAGGGATCTACTATGGCTACACCTTC. Translated: CASSQDPFDETGIYYGYTF.

The chain couples TRBV6-1 to TRBJ2-1; the match to TRBD2 covers 7 bases. V gave up 2 bases and J gave up 3 bases; unmatched junction bases: 4. The CDR3 loop spans 15 amino acids. Germline values: CDR1 MNHNS, CDR2 SASEGT. Here the CDR3 DNA reads TGTGCCAGCAGTGAATGGAGCGGGATCTACAATGAGCAGTTCTTC. Amino acids: CASSEWSGIYNEQFF.

V gene TRBV20-1 combines with J gene TRBJ2-3, with D perhaps being TRBD1 or TRBD2 (5 bases each). CDR1 and CDR2 from the germline V gene are DFQATT and SNEGSKA (reference sequence). V lost 5 bases, J lost 2 bases, and 17 bases lay in between. This CDR3 is 15 amino acids long. The CDR3 spells CSAGGGTGHTDTQYF. As DNA, the CDR3 is TGCAGTGCTGGGGGTGGGACGGGTCACACAGATACGCAGTATTTT.

The CDR3 coding sequence is TGTGCCAGCAGTTACAGGGGCGGGAGTCAGGAGACCCAGTACTTC. The encoded protein is CASSYRGGSQETQYF. The chain uses TRBV6-2 or TRBV6-3 and TRBJ2-5; 7 bases line up with TRBD2. The junction had 8 bases not matched to a gene; V was cut back by 2 bases and J by 5 bases. Germline V gives CDR1 MNHEY, CDR2 SVGEGT. The CDR3 is 15 amino acids.

This chain connects TRBV27 to TRBJ1-2; D is undetermined. V lost 5 bases and J 4 bases, leaving 11 bases between the germline ends. The CDR3 is 13 residues long. Germline lookup yields CDR1 MNHEY and CDR2 SMNVEV (reference sequence). The CDR3 protein is CASSPRTSYGYTF. DNA of the CDR3: TGTGCCAGCAGTCCCAGGACTTCCTATGGCTACACCTTC.

CDR3: CASSSGTGFYGYTF. The CDR3 region has the DNA TGTGCCAGCAGCTCCGGGACAGGCTTCTATGGCTACACCTTC. The gene calls are TRBV27 and TRBJ1-2; 8 nucleotides align to TRBD1. Germline V gene sequence: CDR1 MNHEY, CDR2 SMNVEV (reference sequence). J was trimmed by 4 bases and V by 6 bases; bases with no gene match: 7. The CDR3 is 14 amino acids.

At least ten counts were recorded for this clonotype. This CDR3 reads CASSPQMVSYNEQFF. Here the CDR3 DNA reads TGTGCCAGCAGCCCTCAGATGGTCTCCTACAATGAGCAGTTCTTC. The chain combines TRBV7-3 with TRBJ2-1; no firm D call. Looked up from germline, CDR1 is SGHTA and CDR2 is FQGTGA. This CDR3 is 15 amino acids long. V was trimmed by 5 bases and J by 0 bases, leaving 11 bases between them.

This clonotype was detected a few times. The chain joins TRBV20-1 to TRBJ2-1, with 12 bases fitting TRBD2. V gave up 6 bases and J gave up 5 bases; unmatched junction bases: 5. This CDR3 spans 14 amino acids. Germline CDR1 and CDR2: DFQATT and SNEGSKA (reference sequence). DNA for the CDR3: TGCAGTGCGCGGACTAGCGGGAACAACAATGAGCAGTTCTTC. Amino acid sequence: CSARTSGNNNEQFF.

This clonotype came up many times. This sequence joins TRBV7-2 and TRBJ2-7; a weak D match, TRBD2 (5 bases). The germline CDR1 and CDR2 sequences are SGHTA and FQGNSA. Trimming shortened V by 0 bases and J by 5 bases, and 14 bases separated the two germline ends. The CDR3 consists of 15 residues. In DNA, the CDR3 is TGTGCCAGCAGCTTAGCGGGAGTGGAAGGAAACGAGCAGTACTTC. It is translated as CASSLAGVEGNEQYF.

The rearrangement uses TRBV6-6 and TRBJ1-6; maybe TRBD1 (5 bases). Germline CDR1 is MNHNY and CDR2 is SVGAGI (reference sequence). Trimming cost V 8 bases and J 7 bases, with 6 bases left between them. The CDR3 runs 11 residues. The CDR3 is CASGHNSPLHF. The CDR3 DNA sequence: TGTGCCAGCGGACACAATTCACCCCTCCACTTT.

This clonotype appeared a few times. The chain uses TRBV29-1 and TRBJ1-2; D is unresolved. The CDR3 totals 11 residues. The germline V and J ends were trimmed by 4 bases and 4 bases, with 7 bases remaining between them. Germline V gene data show CDR1 as SQVTM and CDR2 as ANQGSEA. CDR3 in amino acids: CSVGRTYGYTF. The CDR3 nucleotides read TGCAGCGTTGGGCGCACCTATGGCTACACCTTC. The whole variable domain, filled in from reference TRBV29-1 and TRBJ1-2, reads SAVISQKPSRDICQRGTSLTIQCQVDSQVTMMFWYRQQPGQSLTLIATANQGSEATYESGFVIDKFPISRPNLTFSTLTVSNMSPEDSSIYLCSVGRTYGYTFGSGTRLTVV.

The chain links TRBV27 to TRBJ1-2, with a possible D match to TRBD1 (5 bases). Trimming shortened V by 3 bases and J by 1 base, and 12 bases separated the two germline ends. Germline values: CDR1 MNHEY, CDR2 SMNVEV (reference sequence). The length of the CDR3 is 15 residues. The CDR3 DNA follows: TGTGCCAGCAGTTTGAGGCAGGGACTTAACTATGGCTACACCTTC. Translation: CASSLRQGLNYGYTF.

The chain combines TRBV20-1 with TRBJ2-7, with 9 positions matching TRBD2. Germline assignment: CDR1 DFQATT and CDR2 SNEGSKA (reference sequence). V was pared by 3 bases and J by 3 bases, with 6 bases of the junction left unmatched. This CDR3 has 14 amino acids. The CDR3 sequence is CSARAGTSIYEQYF. The CDR3 nucleotides read TGCAGTGCTAGGGCCGGGACTAGCATCTACGAGCAGTACTTC.

This chain links TRBV20-1 with TRBJ1-2; D is uncertain. There are 14 residues in the CDR3. Germline values: CDR1 DFQATT, CDR2 SNEGSKA (reference sequence). V gave up 6 bases and J gave up 4 bases, with 18 bases separating them. The CDR3 sequence is CSAPRDWYGYGYTF. The CDR3 coding sequence is TGCAGTGCCCCAAGGGATTGGTACGGCTATGGCTACACCTTC.

This clonotype was seen many times. The rearrangement uses TRBV7-2 and TRBJ2-1; 10 bases map to TRBD2. This CDR3 is 15 amino acids long. The V gene's germline CDR1 is SGHTA and CDR2 FQGNSA. V was pared by 2 bases and J by 6 bases, with 4 bases of the junction left unmatched. In DNA, the CDR3 is TGTGCCAGCAGCTTACTAGCGGGGGCTTTCAATGAGCAGTTCTTC. It specifies CASSLLAGAFNEQFF.

This clonotype has a handful of counts. The J gene is TRBJ2-1, the V gene TRBV20-1, with 9 bases aligning to TRBD2. The CDR3 runs to 16 residues. V dropped 5 bases and J dropped 9; count of bases not matched to a gene: 17. Germline assignment: CDR1 DFQATT and CDR2 SNEGSKA (reference sequence). The CDR3 sequence is CSAPLSGSRIYGEQFF. CDR3 nucleotides: TGCAGTGCTCCCCTTAGCGGGAGTAGGATCTACGGTGAGCAGTTCTTC.

This clonotype was counted only a few times. For the CDR3, the DNA is TGTGCCAGCAGCTCCGGACAGGGGGAATCCGGCTACACCTTC. The encoded protein is CASSSGQGESGYTF. This sequence joins TRBV11-1 and TRBJ1-2; 10 bases match TRBD1. Germline CDR1 SGHAT, CDR2 FQDESV (reference sequence). This CDR3 spans 14 amino acids. V trimming: 4 bases; J trimming: 8 bases; junction bases outside the gene matches: 7.

This clonotype was counted once. V and J are TRBV19 and TRBJ1-1, with TRBD1 as a possible D gene (5 bases). The V end was cut by 2 bases, the J end by 3 bases, with 13 bases between. The germline CDR1 and CDR2 sequences are LNHDA and SQIVND (reference sequence). This CDR3 comprises 15 residues. The DNA for the CDR3 is TGTGCCAGTAGTATACAGTGGTCAGGGTACACTGAAGCTTTCTTT. As protein: CASSIQWSGYTEAFF.

This clonotype was seen a few times. J is TRBJ1-1 and V is TRBV19; 9 positions agree with TRBD1. Germline V gives CDR1 LNHDA, CDR2 SQIVND (reference sequence). This CDR3 has 16 residues. Germline trimming cut 3 bases from V and 3 bases from J; bases unmatched to any gene: 8. CDR3 in amino acids: CASSIRGQGGYTEAFF. The CDR3 DNA reads as TGTGCCAGTAGTATCCGGGGACAGGGCGGATACACTGAAGCTTTCTTT.

This clonotype has only a few counts. Since the CDR3 does not end with the conserved phenylalanine or tryptophan, this likely comes from a read error. No DNA is shown, since the ends of the CDR3 on it are uncertain; the CDR3 is the one TCRdb lists. The chain carries TRBV7-2 and TRBJ2-3; the table's D gene call, TRBD2, was not cross checked with the DNA. Germline V gene sequence: CDR1 SGHTA, CDR2 FQGNSA. The CDR3 region is 14 residues in length, termini included. CDR3 region: CASSLEGVRVGWSR.

This clonotype was seen a handful of times. The chain uses TRBV28 and TRBJ1-1; D is possibly TRBD1 (5 bases). Looked up from germline, CDR1 is MDHEN and CDR2 is SYDVKM. This CDR3 is built from 14 residues. V was cut by 8 bases and J by 4 bases, with 17 bases left in between. CDR3 in amino acids: CASGLEGRATEAFF. The CDR3 DNA reads as TGTGCCAGCGGCCTTGAAGGCAGGGCCACTGAAGCTTTCTTT.

This clonotype occurred many times. V and J are TRBV7-6 and TRBJ2-1; maybe TRBD1 (7 bases). With 1 base removed from V and 8 bases from J, the gap between germline ends came to 12 bases. The germline CDR1 and CDR2 sequences are SGHVS and FNYEAQ. The length of the CDR3 is 14 residues. The CDR3 is CASSLVGRGDEQFF. For the CDR3, the DNA is TGTGCCAGCAGCTTAGTGGGCAGGGGGGATGAGCAGTTCTTC.

This clonotype was counted ten times or more. V usage is TRBV7-6 and J usage is TRBJ1-4; no definite D call. Trimming took 3 bases from V and 7 from J, leaving 18 bases between them. The germline CDR1 and CDR2 sequences are SGHVS and FNYEAQ. The CDR3 has 16 residues. CDR3 nucleotides: TGTGCCAGCAGCTTGGCCCCAGCGGGCGTGGGTGAAAAACTGTTTTTT. It encodes CASSLAPAGVGEKLFF. The variable domain in full, with the rest retrieved from reference TRBV7-6 and TRBJ1-4, is GAGVSQSPRYKVTKRGQDVALRCDPISGHVSLYWYRQALGQGPEFLTYFNYEAQQDKSGLPNDRFSAERPEGSISTLTIQRTEQRDSAMYRCASSLAPAGVGEKLFFGSGTQLSVL.

V usage is TRBV7-4 and J usage is TRBJ2-3; tentatively, D is TRBD1 (6 bases). V was trimmed by 3 bases and J by 2 bases, leaving 18 bases between them. There are 17 residues in the CDR3. Per germline, CDR1 SGHVT and CDR2 SQSDAQ. CDR3 residues: CASSFRFGRGDTDTQYF. The CDR3 DNA follows: TGTGCCAGCAGCTTTCGGTTCGGCAGGGGTGACACAGATACGCAGTATTTT.

Only a few counts were recorded for this clonotype. J is TRBJ1-1 and V is TRBV7-3; no clear D. The length of the CDR3 is 13 residues. V was shortened by 2 bases and J by 2 bases, with 6 bases between the two germline ends. CDR1 and CDR2 from the germline V gene are SGHTA and FQGTGA. CDR3 in amino acids: CASSLQPNTEAFF. In DNA, the CDR3 is TGTGCCAGCAGCTTACAGCCTAACACTGAAGCTTTCTTT.

This clonotype turned up a few times. The chain couples TRBV12-3 or TRBV12-4 to TRBJ1-2; weak D call: TRBD1 (6 bases). There are 12 residues in the CDR3. V dropped 5 bases and J dropped 5 bases, with 9 bases sitting between them. In nucleotides, the CDR3 is TGTGCCAGCAGTCCAGGGGAATATGGCTACACCTTC. Amino acid sequence: CASSPGEYGYTF.

As regards this clonotype: A much larger clone differs by one base, so this may be a read error. CDR3 region: CASSSGTSGRAGNEQYF. The CDR3 bases are TGTGCCAGCAGCTCCGGGACTAGCGGGAGGGCTGGCAATGAGCAGTACTTC. This chain links TRBV7-9 with TRBJ2-1, with 16 bases aligning to TRBD2. TRBJ2-7 explains the end of the DNA better; the J call may be wrong. The CDR3 has 17 residues. CDR1 and CDR2 (germline): SEHNR, FQNEAQ (reference sequence).

V and J are TRBV10-3 and TRBJ2-5; 10 nucleotides agree with TRBD2. The CDR3 is 16 residues long. Germline V gene sequence: CDR1 ENHRY, CDR2 SYGVKD. Unmatched junction bases numbered 5, after V lost 3 bases and J lost 1 base. The CDR3 reads CAISEAGGPGQETQYF. The CDR3 DNA reads TGTGCCATCAGTGAAGCGGGAGGGCCCGGCCAAGAGACCCAGTACTTC.

This clonotype occurred a few times. The genes are TRBV4-1 and TRBJ2-2; TRBD1 aligns across 11 bases. Losses at the gene ends were 5 bases for V and 3 bases for J; bases not matched to a gene: 5. The CDR3 spans 16 residues. Germline CDR1 is MGHRA and CDR2 is YSYEKL. The CDR3 DNA sequence: TGCGCCAGCAGCAAGGGACAGGGGGGGGACACCGGGGAGCTGTTTTTT. Translation gives CASSKGQGGDTGELFF.